Following are 2 T cell receptor beta chains from one sample sequenced in a study of blood T cell repertoires in COVID-19. Generated by immunoSEQ multiplex PCR, the TCRdb table keeps only in-frame clones and is missing some. This sample has 190,000 or so clones; 70% to 90% occur once, and the top ten carry roughly 9.8%. The sample was peripheral blood. The receptors come from a woman at least 80 years old with acute or convalescent COVID-19.

About this clone: Distinct nucleotide sequences in the sample also encode this CDR3. The V gene is TRBV18, the J gene TRBJ1-3, with unresolved D. The CDR3 runs to 14 residues. Trimming stripped 0 bases from V and 1 base from J, with 4 bases between. Germline CDR1 KGHSH, CDR2 LQKENI. In DNA form, the CDR3 reads TGTGCCAGCTCACCACCTGTATCTGGAAACACCATATATTTT. It codes for CASSPPVSGNTIYF.

This sequence joins TRBV7-2 and TRBJ2-7, with a tentative D call TRBD2 (7 bases). Germline values: CDR1 SGHTA, CDR2 FQGNSA. This CDR3 has 15 amino acids. The germline V and J ends were trimmed by 2 bases and 1 base, with 12 bases remaining between them. The CDR3 loop is CASSLRGGLSYEQYF. CDR3 DNA sequence: TGTGCCAGCAGCTTACGAGGGGGACTATCCTACGAGCAGTACTTC.